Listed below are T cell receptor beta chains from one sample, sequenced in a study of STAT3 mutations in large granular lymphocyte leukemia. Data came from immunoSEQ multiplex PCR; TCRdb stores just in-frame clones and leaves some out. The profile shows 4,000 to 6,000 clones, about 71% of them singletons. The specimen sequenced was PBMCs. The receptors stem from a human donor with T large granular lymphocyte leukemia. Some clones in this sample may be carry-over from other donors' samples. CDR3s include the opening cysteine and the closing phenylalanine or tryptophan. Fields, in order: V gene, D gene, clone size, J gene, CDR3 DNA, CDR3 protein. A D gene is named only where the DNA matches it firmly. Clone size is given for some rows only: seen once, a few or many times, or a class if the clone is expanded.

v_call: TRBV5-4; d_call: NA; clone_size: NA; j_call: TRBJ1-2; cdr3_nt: TGCGCCAGCAGCCAAGGGGTAATTAACTATGGCTACACCTTC; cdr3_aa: CASSQGVINYGYTF
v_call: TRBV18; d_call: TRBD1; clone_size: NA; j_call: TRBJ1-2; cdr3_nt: TGTGCCAGCTCATCCGGACAGGGTGGCTATGGCTACACCTTC; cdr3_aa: CASSSGQGGYGYTF
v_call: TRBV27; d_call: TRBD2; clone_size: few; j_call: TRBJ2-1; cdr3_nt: TGTGCCAGCAGTTTAGCGGGAGCGGGCTACAATGAGCAGTTCTTC; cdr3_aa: CASSLAGAGYNEQFF
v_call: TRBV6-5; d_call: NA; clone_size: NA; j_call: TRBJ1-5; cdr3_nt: TGTGCCAGCAGTTACGTAGGAGTCAATCAGCCCCAGCATTTT; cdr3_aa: CASSYVGVNQPQHF
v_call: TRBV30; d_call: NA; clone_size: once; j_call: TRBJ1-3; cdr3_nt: TGTGCCTGGAGTAACAGGGCCGGAAACACCATATATTTT; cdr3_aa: CAWSNRAGNTIYF
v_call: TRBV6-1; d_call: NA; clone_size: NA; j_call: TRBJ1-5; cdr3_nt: TGTGCCAGCAGTGAAGCGTCAGTACAACCTAATCAGCCCCAGCATTTT; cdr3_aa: CASSEASVQPNQPQHF
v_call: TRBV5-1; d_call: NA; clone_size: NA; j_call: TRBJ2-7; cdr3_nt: TGCGCCAGCAGCTCGGCAGGGCGTGAGCAGTACTTC; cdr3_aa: CASSSAGREQYF
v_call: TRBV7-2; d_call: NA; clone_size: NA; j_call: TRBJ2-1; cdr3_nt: TGTGCCAGCAGCTTTTACAATGAGCAGTTCTTC; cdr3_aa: CASSFYNEQFF
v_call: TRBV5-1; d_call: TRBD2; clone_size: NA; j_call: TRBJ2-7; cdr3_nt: TGCGCCAGCAGCTCCGGGACTAGCGGGGAGCAGTACTTC; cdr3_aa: CASSSGTSGEQYF
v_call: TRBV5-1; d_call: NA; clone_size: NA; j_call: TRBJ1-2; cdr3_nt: TGCGCCAGCAGCTTGGAAGGCAGCTATGGCTACACCTTC; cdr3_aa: CASSLEGSYGYTF
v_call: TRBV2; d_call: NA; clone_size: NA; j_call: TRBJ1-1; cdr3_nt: TGTGCCAGCACCTTGACAGCGATCACTGAAGCTTTCTTT; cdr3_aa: CASTLTAITEAFF
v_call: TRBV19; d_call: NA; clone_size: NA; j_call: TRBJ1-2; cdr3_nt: TGTGCCAGTAACGGGGGCACGAACTATGGCTACACCTTC; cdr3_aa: CASNGGTNYGYTF
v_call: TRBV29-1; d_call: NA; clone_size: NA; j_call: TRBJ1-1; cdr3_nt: TGCAGCGGACAGTTCATGAACACTGAAGCTTTCTTT; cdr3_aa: CSGQFMNTEAFF
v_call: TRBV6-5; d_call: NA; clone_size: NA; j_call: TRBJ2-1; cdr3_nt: TGTGCCAGCAGTTACCCGCCTATCAATGAGCAGTTCTTC; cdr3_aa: CASSYPPINEQFF
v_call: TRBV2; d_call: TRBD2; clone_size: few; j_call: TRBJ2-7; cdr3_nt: TGTGCCAGCAGTGTGGGAGGGAGCGAGCAGTACTTC; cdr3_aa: CASSVGGSEQYF
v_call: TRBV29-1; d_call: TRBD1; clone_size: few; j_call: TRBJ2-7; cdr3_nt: TGCAGCGTCGCCCTGACAGGGGAGCAGTACTTC; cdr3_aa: CSVALTGEQYF
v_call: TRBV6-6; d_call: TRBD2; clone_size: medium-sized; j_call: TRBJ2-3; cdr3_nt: TGTGCCTCTTCAAGGTTAGCGGGAGCATTTGCAGATACGCAGTATTTT; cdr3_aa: CASSRLAGAFADTQYF
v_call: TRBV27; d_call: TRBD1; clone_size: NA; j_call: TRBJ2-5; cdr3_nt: TGTGCCAGCAGTCGTACTGGACAGGGGCAAGAGACCCAGTACTTC; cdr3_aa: CASSRTGQGQETQYF
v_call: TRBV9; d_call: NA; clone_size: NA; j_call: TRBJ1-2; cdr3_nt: TGTGCCAGCAGCGCCAATCAGGGGTCCCTGGGCTACACCTTC; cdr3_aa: CASSANQGSLGYTF
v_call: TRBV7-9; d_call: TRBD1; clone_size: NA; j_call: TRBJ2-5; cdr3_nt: TGTGCCAGCAGCTTACTGACAGGGGGTGAGACCCAGTACTTC; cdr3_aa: CASSLLTGGETQYF
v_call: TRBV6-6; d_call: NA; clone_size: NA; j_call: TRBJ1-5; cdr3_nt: TGTGCCAGCAGTGAGGCCTCACTTAATCAGCCCCAGCATTTT; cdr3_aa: CASSEASLNQPQHF
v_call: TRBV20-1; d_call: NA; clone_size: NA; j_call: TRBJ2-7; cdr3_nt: TGCAGTGCTAGAGATGGGGAAAGGCAGTACTTC; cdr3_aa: CSARDGERQYF
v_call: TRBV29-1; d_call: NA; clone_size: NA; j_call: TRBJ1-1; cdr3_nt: TGCAGCGTTAAACAGGGTATGAACACTGAAGCTTTCTTT; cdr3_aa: CSVKQGMNTEAFF
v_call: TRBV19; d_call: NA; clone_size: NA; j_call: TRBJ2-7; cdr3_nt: TGTGCCAGTAGTATAGTAACTGGGGACGAGCAGTACTTC; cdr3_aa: CASSIVTGDEQYF
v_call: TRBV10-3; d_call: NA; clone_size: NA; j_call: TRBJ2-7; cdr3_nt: TGTGCCATCCGGGACCTGGGGGCAACCTACGAGCAGTACTTC; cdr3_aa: CAIRDLGATYEQYF
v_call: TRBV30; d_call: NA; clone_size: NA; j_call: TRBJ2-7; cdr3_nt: TGTGCCTGGAGGCTCGAAGGCTACGAGCAGTACTTC; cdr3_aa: CAWRLEGYEQYF
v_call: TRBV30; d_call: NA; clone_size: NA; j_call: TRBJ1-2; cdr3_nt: TGTGCCTCGAACCCCCGGGACACTCCTTATGGCTACACCTTC; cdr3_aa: CASNPRDTPYGYTF
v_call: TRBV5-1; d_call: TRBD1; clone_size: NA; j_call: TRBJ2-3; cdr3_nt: TGCGCCAGCAGCGACGGACAGGGCGTTGCGGGCACAGATACGCAGTATTTT; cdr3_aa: CASSDGQGVAGTDTQYF
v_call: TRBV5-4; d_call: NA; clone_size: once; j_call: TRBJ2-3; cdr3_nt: TGTGCCAGCAGCGGACAGGGACTATGGGGTGTCACAGATACGCAGTATTTT; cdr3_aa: CASSGQGLWGVTDTQYF
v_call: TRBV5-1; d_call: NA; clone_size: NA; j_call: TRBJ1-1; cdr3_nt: TGCGCCAGCAGCCCCCTTTGGGGCACTGAAGCTTTCTTT; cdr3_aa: CASSPLWGTEAFF
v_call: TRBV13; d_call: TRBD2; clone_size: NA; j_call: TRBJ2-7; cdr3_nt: TGTGCCAGCAGCTTTGGTAGCGGGGTCTCCTACGAGCAGTACTTC; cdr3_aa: CASSFGSGVSYEQYF
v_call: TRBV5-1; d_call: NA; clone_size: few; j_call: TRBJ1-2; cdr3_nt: TGCGCCAGCAGCTCGCAGGAGAACTATGGCTACACCTTC; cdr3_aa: CASSSQENYGYTF
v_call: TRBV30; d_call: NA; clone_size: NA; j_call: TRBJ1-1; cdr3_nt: TGTGCCTGGAACGTGCAGGGGAACACTGAAGCTTTCTTT; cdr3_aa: CAWNVQGNTEAFF
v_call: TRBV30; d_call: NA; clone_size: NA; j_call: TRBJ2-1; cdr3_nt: TGTGCCTGGAGTACCCAGGGGACGCAGTTCTTC; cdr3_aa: CAWSTQGTQFF
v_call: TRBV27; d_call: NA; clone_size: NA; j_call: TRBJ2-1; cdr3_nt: TGTGCCAGCAGTTTACGACTTGCCTCCTACAATGAGCAGTTCTTC; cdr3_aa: CASSLRLASYNEQFF
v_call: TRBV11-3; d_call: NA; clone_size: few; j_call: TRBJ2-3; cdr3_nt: TGTGCCAGCAGCCCACGGCGGCGTCCCACAGATACGCAGTATTTT; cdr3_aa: CASSPRRRPTDTQYF
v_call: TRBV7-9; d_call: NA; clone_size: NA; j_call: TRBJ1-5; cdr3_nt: TGTGCCAGCACCGGGGAAGGGGGTCAGCCCCAGCATTTT; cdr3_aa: CASTGEGGQPQHF
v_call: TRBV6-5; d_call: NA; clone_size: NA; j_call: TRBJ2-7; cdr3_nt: TGTGCCAGCAGTTACCGTAGGGGGTTGTACGAGCAGTACTTC; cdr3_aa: CASSYRRGLYEQYF
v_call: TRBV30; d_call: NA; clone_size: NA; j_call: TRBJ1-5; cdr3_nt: TGTGCCTGGAGTGGGGGCAGGGGCGTTAATCAGCCCCAGCATTTT; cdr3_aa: CAWSGGRGVNQPQHF
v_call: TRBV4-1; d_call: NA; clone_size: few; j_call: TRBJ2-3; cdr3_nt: TGCGCCAGCAGCCATGACGGTGCTAGCACAGATACGCAGTATTTT; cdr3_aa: CASSHDGASTDTQYF
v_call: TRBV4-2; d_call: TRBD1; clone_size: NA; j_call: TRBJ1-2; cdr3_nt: TGTGCCAGCAGCCAAGATGCCCCGGCCACAGGGGATGGCTACACCTTC; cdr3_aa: CASSQDAPATGDGYTF